This entry concerns a single T cell receptor (beta chain). Its antigen remains unknown. The source of the sample is a study of OX40 agonist ivuxolimab in advanced cancers. Study context: Ivuxolimab, an agonistic anti-OX40 (CD134) antibody, was given to patients. Six ivuxolimab dose levels, 0.01 to 10 mg/kg, were given intravenously every 2 weeks. Patients achieving partial responses numbered three: one hepatocellular carcinoma case and two cutaneous melanoma cases.

Study-level findings and limits: Partial responders receiving 0.1-3.0 mg/kg showed among the lowest clonal expansion.

TCRdb's copy holds only in-frame clones and misses some; the assay was immunoSEQ multiplex PCR. The sample lists some 71,000 clones; roughly 84% were seen once. This specimen was CD4+ or CD8+ T cells sorted from blood, taken in a trial of the OX40 agonist ivuxolimab. The receptor's source is an adult with an advanced solid tumor such as melanoma, head and neck, liver or kidney cancer.

For the CDR3, the DNA is TGTGCCTCTATGGACCGGCGGGCTGGGGCCAACGTCCTGACTTTC. This translates into CASMDRRAGANVLTF. The chain uses TRBV19 and TRBJ2-6; a weak D match, TRBD2 (5 bases). V lost 11 bases to trimming and J lost 2 bases, with 16 bases between them. Germline CDR1 is LNHDA and CDR2 is SQIVND (reference sequence). The CDR3 is 15 residues long. Filled out from reference TRBV19 and TRBJ2-6, the complete variable domain reads DGGITQSPKYLFRKEGQNVTLSCEQNLNHDAMYWYRQDPGQGLRLIYYSQIVNDFQKGDIAEGYSVSREKKESFPLTVTSAQKNPTAFYLCASMDRRAGANVLTFGAGSRLTVL.